The 27 T cell receptor beta chains in this list originate from one sample, sequenced in a study of cytomegalovirus exposure and HLA in healthy donors. The PCR had 60 Vbeta and 13 Jbeta primers. Generated by immunoSEQ multiplex PCR, the TCRdb table keeps only in-frame clones and is missing some. The sample has about 150,000 clones, approximately 81% seen once. The source material was PBMCs. Receptors originate from a man aged 18-30 years in good health and CMV-seronegative.

The genes are TRBV6-1 and TRBJ2-7, with D tentatively TRBD2 (7 bases). Germline assignment: CDR1 MNHNS and CDR2 SASEGT. Trimming left V 6 bases short and J 7 bases short, with 16 bases between. This CDR3 is built from 13 residues. This CDR3 reads CASSLGGDGEQYF. DNA for the CDR3: TGTGCCAGCAGCCTAGGGGGGGATGGGGAGCAGTACTTC.

J is TRBJ1-6 and V is TRBV18, with 11 bases lining up with TRBD1. The CDR3 is 17 amino acids. Germline CDR1 reads KGHSH; CDR2 reads LQKENI. V lost 3 bases, J lost 5 bases, and 6 bases stayed unmatched. CDR3: CASSPFRDRGDNSPLHF. The CDR3 nucleotides read TGTGCCAGCTCACCGTTCCGGGACAGGGGGGATAATTCACCCCTCCACTTT.

This chain uses TRBV30 with TRBJ1-2; 9 bases line up with TRBD1. Per germline, CDR1 GTSNPN and CDR2 SVGIG (reference sequence). This CDR3 is built from 15 residues. The ends lost 1 base at V and 7 bases at J; junction bases unmatched: 10. The CDR3 DNA sequence: TGTGCCTGGAGTGCGGGACAGGGCCTCTATGGTGGCTACACCTTC. Its protein is CAWSAGQGLYGGYTF.

The V and J genes are TRBV5-6 and TRBJ1-2; D is undetermined. This CDR3 has 14 residues. Trimming stripped 4 bases from V and 8 bases from J, with 18 bases between. CDR1 and CDR2 (germline): SGHDT, YYEEEE. CDR3 sequence (DNA): TGTGCCAGCAGCCCGGAAAGGTCGGGTGGAGGCTACACCTTC. It specifies CASSPERSGGGYTF.

The chain has TRBV6-5 and TRBJ1-1, with 10 bases fitting TRBD1. Trimming cost V 7 bases and J 10 bases; bases outside gene matches: 9. This CDR3 has 13 residues. The germline V gene encodes CDR1 MNHEY and CDR2 SVGAGI. The CDR3 sequence: CASTPRDRGVAFF. The CDR3 region has the DNA TGTGCCAGCACCCCCCGGGACAGGGGAGTAGCTTTCTTT.

The chain links TRBV25-1 to TRBJ2-6; 9 positions agree with TRBD1. The CDR3 sequence is 15 residues long. Trimming removed 4 bases from V and 2 bases from J; junction bases left unmatched: 0. The germline gives CDR1 MGHDK, CDR2 SYGVNS. As DNA, the CDR3 is TGTGCCAGCAGTGGACAGGGGGCTGGGGCCAACGTCCTGACTTTC. Its translation: CASSGQGAGANVLTF.

The chain joins TRBV30 to TRBJ1-1; the D gene is possibly TRBD1 (6 bases). Trimming took off 5 bases at V and 4 bases at J, with 14 bases between the two ends. Looked up from germline, CDR1 is GTSNPN and CDR2 is SVGIG (reference sequence). This CDR3 contains 13 residues. CDR3 nucleotides: TGTGCCTGGGGGAGGGACAAACTCACTGAAGCTTTCTTT. Its translation: CAWGRDKLTEAFF.

V and J are TRBV5-4 and TRBJ1-2; D may be TRBD1 (6 bases). Trimming pared 5 bases from V and 6 bases from J, leaving 20 bases between. In germline, CDR1 is SGHNT, CDR2 YYREEE (reference sequence). The CDR3 consists of 15 residues. CDR3 protein: CASSAPDSLTHGYTF. DNA of the CDR3: TGTGCCAGCAGTGCGCCGGACAGTTTAACCCATGGCTACACCTTC.

This clone showed up just a few times. The chain uses TRBV6-1 and TRBJ2-2, with 8 nucleotides matching TRBD1. This CDR3 has 15 residues. With V trimmed by 6 bases and J by 1 base, 4 bases remained unmatched. The germline V gene encodes CDR1 MNHNS and CDR2 SASEGT. For the CDR3, the DNA is TGTGCCAGCAGCCAACAGGGGGGGAACACCGGGGAGCTGTTTTTT. This sequence encodes CASSQQGGNTGELFF.

This sequence joins TRBV28 and TRBJ2-5; D perhaps matches TRBD1 (5 bases). Trimming left V 4 bases short and J 5 bases short, with 14 bases between. The CDR3 covers 14 residues. CDR1 MDHEN and CDR2 SYDVKM come from the germline V gene. CDR3 nucleotides: TGTGCCAGCAGTTCCCCCGACAGTCGGGAGACCCAGTACTTC. Amino acids: CASSSPDSRETQYF.

The V and J genes are TRBV5-4 and TRBJ2-1; D is perhaps TRBD2 (6 bases). V lost 1 base and J lost 0, with 8 bases in between. The germline CDR1 and CDR2 sequences are SGHNT and YYREEE (reference sequence). CDR3 length: 15 residues. CDR3 bases: TGTGCCAGCAGCTTGACGGGAGTCTCCTACAATGAGCAGTTCTTC. The encoded protein is CASSLTGVSYNEQFF.

J is TRBJ1-1 and V is TRBV6-5; the D gene is possibly TRBD1 (5 bases). This CDR3 has 15 amino acids. Germline V lookup: CDR1 MNHEY, CDR2 SVGAGI. V was shortened by 7 bases and J by 1 base, with 16 bases between the two germline ends. CDR3 sequence: CASTPGRGTNTEAFF. The CDR3 nucleotides are TGTGCCAGCACTCCCGGGCGGGGCACGAACACTGAAGCTTTCTTT.

This clone appeared a few times. The chain links TRBV19 to TRBJ2-1, with 12 bases lining up with TRBD2. This CDR3 region has 17 residues. Germline V CDR1 and CDR2: LNHDA, SQIVND (reference sequence). V was clipped by 3 bases and J by 4 bases; unmatched bases: 7. CDR3 protein: CASSMSMGTSGYNEQFF. CDR3 nucleotides: TGTGCCAGTAGTATGTCAATGGGGACTAGCGGGTACAATGAGCAGTTCTTC.

This clone showed up just a few times. This chain uses TRBV11-2 with TRBJ1-4; 9 positions agree with TRBD1. Germline CDR1 SGHAT, CDR2 FQNNGV. Germline trimming cut 0 bases from V and 8 bases from J; bases unmatched to any gene: 19. CDR3 size: 20 residues. The CDR3 region is CASSLETYRIHRGQEEKLFF. CDR3 sequence (DNA): TGTGCCAGCAGCTTAGAAACCTACCGAATCCACAGGGGGCAAGAGGAAAAACTGTTTTTT.

This clone was observed once. The genes are TRBV5-4 and TRBJ2-5, with 9 bases matching TRBD2. Gene TRBJ2-7 matches the end of the DNA better, so the J call may be wrong. Germline-derived CDR1 and CDR2 are SGHNT and YYREEE (reference sequence). This CDR3 contains 16 residues. The CDR3 here is CASSIGLARSSYEQYF. The CDR3 DNA reads TGTGCCAGCAGCATCGGACTAGCGCGTAGTTCCTACGAGCAGTACTTC.

This chain joins TRBV9 and TRBJ1-2, with no clear D. V was trimmed by 3 bases and J by 8 bases, leaving 20 bases between them. The CDR3 is 15 residues long. Germline CDR1 SGDLS, CDR2 YYNGEE. The CDR3 sequence: CASSGGGRVSQGYTF. For the CDR3, the DNA is TGTGCCAGCAGCGGGGGAGGACGGGTTTCCCAGGGCTACACCTTC.

This clone was counted only a few times. The genes are TRBV4-1 and TRBJ2-1; TRBD2 agrees at 11 bases. This CDR3 contains 16 residues. Germline values: CDR1 MGHRA, CDR2 YSYEKL. V dropped 1 base and J dropped 7; count of bases not matched to a gene: 6. The CDR3 region has the DNA TGCGCCAGCAGCCAAGGGGGGGCTAGCGGGAGGAATGAGCAGTTCTTC. Translated, it gives CASSQGGASGRNEQFF.

V gene TRBV6-1 combines with J gene TRBJ2-2, with D possibly matching TRBD2 (5 bases). The germline V gene encodes CDR1 MNHNS and CDR2 SASEGT. This CDR3 contains 15 residues. The ends were cut back, 2 bases at V and 7 bases at J, with 14 bases in the middle. The CDR3 coding sequence is TGTGCCAGCAGTGAAAGCGGCCATCCGGGCGGGGAGCTGTTTTTT. Translated: CASSESGHPGGELFF.

This clone was counted once. The rearrangement links TRBV5-4 to TRBJ2-1; D remains ambiguous. The CDR3 has 12 residues. V was clipped by 4 bases and J by 10 bases, with 12 bases between them. Germline-derived CDR1 and CDR2 are SGHNT and YYREEE (reference sequence). The CDR3 coding sequence is TGTGCCAGCAGCGCCTCCAAGAGAGAGCAGTTCTTC. Its protein product is CASSASKREQFF.

This clone was counted only a few times. This chain connects TRBV7-2 to TRBJ1-5; possible D gene TRBD1, 6 bases. V gave up 1 base and J gave up 9 bases, with 10 bases separating them. From germline, CDR1 is SGHTA and CDR2 FQGNSA. This CDR3 contains 13 residues. CDR3 protein: CASSLGDMRPQHF. The CDR3, as DNA: TGTGCCAGCAGCTTAGGGGACATGAGGCCCCAGCATTTT.

The J gene is TRBJ2-1, the V gene TRBV27; 7 nucleotides match TRBD2. The junction had 7 bases not matched to a gene; V was cut back by 6 bases and J by 8 bases. This CDR3 region has 13 residues. Per the germline V gene, CDR1 is MNHEY and CDR2 is SMNVEV (reference sequence). CDR3 residues: CASRLAVAHEQFF. Written as DNA, the CDR3 is TGTGCCAGCAGGCTAGCGGTTGCCCATGAGCAGTTCTTC.

This chain links TRBV15 with TRBJ2-1, with TRBD2 identical over 7 bases. Per the germline V gene, CDR1 is LNHNV and CDR2 is YYDKDF (reference sequence). This CDR3 spans 17 amino acids. V gave up 0 bases and J gave up 2 bases; unmatched junction bases: 7. The CDR3 spells CATSRDGAGRAYNEQFF. DNA for the CDR3: TGTGCCACCAGCAGAGATGGAGCGGGACGGGCCTACAATGAGCAGTTCTTC.

A single count supports this clone. Other DNA sequences from this sample encode an identical CDR3 as well. This rearrangement joins TRBV5-6 to TRBJ1-2; TRBD1 aligns across 7 bases. Germline values: CDR1 SGHDT, CDR2 YYEEEE. Trimming took 0 bases from V and 8 from J; bases not matched to a gene: 4. The CDR3 consists of 13 residues. The CDR3 DNA follows: TGTGCCAGCAGCTTGGGACAGGGTGACGGCTACACCTTC. Translation gives CASSLGQGDGYTF.

The chain carries TRBV6-5 and TRBJ2-7, with TRBD2 as a possible D gene (5 bases). Per germline, CDR1 MNHEY and CDR2 SVGAGI. The CDR3 length is 14 residues. The V end lost 4 bases, the J end lost 6 bases, and 16 bases lay between the germline ends. The CDR3 region is CASSSQRPLGEQYF. The DNA of the CDR3 is TGTGCCAGCAGTTCCCAGCGGCCTCTCGGCGAGCAGTACTTC.

The chain has TRBV27 and TRBJ2-3; a weak D match, TRBD1 (6 bases). CDR1 and CDR2 (germline): MNHEY, SMNVEV (reference sequence). The length of the CDR3 is 16 residues. Trimming took off 5 bases at V and 0 bases at J, with 15 bases between the two ends. This chain's CDR3 is CASSPPRQESTDTQYF. The CDR3 nucleotides read TGTGCCAGCAGTCCCCCCCGACAGGAAAGCACAGATACGCAGTATTTT.

This clone was seen only once. This chain joins TRBV5-1 and TRBJ2-3; D may be TRBD2 (6 bases). CDR1 is SGHRS, CDR2 YFSETQ, per germline. Trimming removed 1 base at V and 4 bases at J, with 13 bases between. The length of the CDR3 is 15 residues. The CDR3 sequence is CASSLRWAGPDTQYF. Written as DNA, the CDR3 is TGCGCCAGCAGCTTGCGCTGGGCGGGACCAGATACGCAGTATTTT.

The chain is built from TRBV27 and TRBJ2-1; TRBD2 matches 15 bases. J lost 4 bases, V lost 7 bases, and 8 bases had no gene match. CDR1 is MNHEY and CDR2 is SMNVEV in the germline V gene (reference sequence). The CDR3 spans 17 residues. CDR3 coding DNA: TGTGCCAGCACCCGGACTAGCGGGAGGGCGGTTTACAATGAGCAGTTCTTC. Residues: CASTRTSGRAVYNEQFF.